Included here is one T cell receptor (beta chain) sequence, with context. What it binds is not known. The conserved phenylalanine or tryptophan normally closing the CDR3 is absent here, so this likely arose from a read error. This record belongs to a study of molecular identifiers for immune sequencing clone quantification. Study-wide background: Naive CD8 RNA (around 20,000 or 100,000 cells) was divided into five aliquots, with four sequenced. Study-level points and caveats: Clones carrying above 20 RNA copies accounted for over 98% of effector molecules, under 1% in naive cells.

With listed TCR primers and previously described methods, bulk TCR libraries were prepared. TCRdb re-called the PCR reads through MiXCR, storing one row per CDR3 protein. The table lists about 500,000 distinct CDR3 sequences, over 20% of them singletons. Germline V lookup: CDR1 SNHLY, CDR2 FYNNEI. The CDR3 is 15 residues long. The germline V and J ends were trimmed by 3 bases and 5 bases, with 16 bases remaining between them. The receptor was isolated from a human donor in good health. Some libraries in this study had Jurkat cell RNA spiked in. The V call is TRBV2, the J call TRBJ2-5; D perhaps matches TRBD1 (6 bases). Sequenced input: naive CD8+ T cells from blood, with Jurkat cell RNA spiked in. Subset meaning: FACS-sorted CD8+CD4-CCR7+CD45RA+ naive T cells. The CDR3 DNA is TGTGCCAGCAGTGACAGGGGCCTTCTTTCTGAGACCCAGTACCTC. It encodes CASSDRGLLSETQYL.